These T cell receptor beta chains were read from a single sample in a study of T cells in Graves' hyperthyroidism and ophthalmopathy. TCRdb re-called the multiplex PCR reads through MiXCR, storing one row per CDR3 protein. The sample gives over 350,000 distinct CDR3 sequences, around 15% of which show up once; approximately 29% is in the top ten. What was sequenced was blood. The origin of the receptors is a man between 50 and 59 years old with Graves' ophthalmopathy. Both conserved end residues are part of each CDR3. The order of the fields is clone size, V gene, J gene, D gene, CDR3 protein, CDR3 DNA. The D gene is left open where the match is weak. Not all rows give a size; the values are once, few, many and, for expanded clones, a class.

>few|TRBV27|TRBJ1-2|-
CASSDIRVGYGYTF
TGTGCCAGCTCCGACATCCGTGTGGGTTATGGCTACACCTTC
>few|TRBV3-1|TRBJ2-6|-
CAPRGSGANVLTF
TGTGCCCCGAGGGGCTCTGGGGCCAACGTCCTGACTTTC
>-|TRBV27|TRBJ2-3|TRBD2
CASSDLRAGVTDTQYF
TGTGCCAGCAGTGATTTGCGCGCGGGAGTCACAGATACGCAGTATTTT
>many|TRBV5-1|TRBJ2-1|-
CASSLLDINNEQFF
TGCGCCAGCAGCTTGCTCGACATAAACAATGAGCAGTTCTTC
>many|TRBV6-1|TRBJ1-2|TRBD1
CASSSARDRISYGYTF
TGTGCCAGCAGTAGTGCGCGGGACAGAATTTCGTATGGCTACACCTTC
>few|TRBV5-6|TRBJ1-5|-
CASSSLRDQPQHF
TGTGCCAGCAGCAGCCTTCGGGATCAGCCCCAGCATTTT
>few|TRBV7-2|TRBJ2-3|-
CASSLVAGGSTDTQCF
-
>many|TRBV28|TRBJ2-1|-
CASRQQGRGANEQFF
TGTGCCAGCAGACAACAGGGCCGGGGGGCTAATGAGCAGTTCTTC
>-|TRBV19|TRBJ1-5|-
CASSIGGRTAKPQHF
TGTGCCAGTAGTATAGGGGGCCGGACGGCTAAACCCCAGCATTTT
>-|TRBV24-1|TRBJ2-2|-
CATSAEGGPRGTGELFF
TGTGCCACCAGTGCGGAGGGGGGGCCGAGGGGCACCGGGGAGCTGTTTTTT
>-|TRBV6-1|TRBJ1-2|-
CASSHTPGDYGYTF
TGTGCCAGCAGCCACACCCCAGGGGATTATGGCTACACCTTC
>-|TRBV20-1|TRBJ1-2|TRBD1
CSARRGGTGQYGYTF
TGCAGTGCTAGGAGGGGCGGGACAGGACAATATGGCTACACCTTC
>few|TRBV3-1|TRBJ2-1|-
CASSQGRGTYNEQFF
TGTGCCAGCAGCCAAGGCAGGGGAACCTACAATGAGCAGTTCTTC